The 16 T cell receptor beta chains in this list originate from one sample, sequenced in a study of patients and donors after allogeneic stem cell transplantation. A single record per CDR3 protein comes from TCRdb applying MiXCR to the RT-PCR reads. Altogether hundreds of thousands of distinct CDR3 sequences are present, around 41% being singletons, with the ten largest covering 9.5% to 13%. Sequences were obtained from blood, either unsorted or a sorted T cell fraction (not recorded which). The receptors originated from a human donor who was either an allogeneic HSCT recipient or a stem cell or donor lymphocyte infusion donor (not recorded which). It is not recorded whose cells these are; they may come from a transplant donor.

The V call is TRBV5-5, the J call TRBJ1-5, with 7 nucleotides matching TRBD1. Trimming at V came to 4 bases and at J to 6 bases, leaving 10 bases not matched to a gene. The germline V gene has CDR1 SGHKS and CDR2 YYEKEE (reference sequence). The length of the CDR3 is 15 residues. The CDR3 nucleotides are TGTGCCAGCAGCCCGTTCCCCCAGGGGGGTCAGCCCCAGCATTTT. This gives the protein CASSPFPQGGQPQHF. The entire variable domain, with the rest obtained from reference TRBV5-5 and TRBJ1-5, is as follows: DAGVTQSPTHLIKTRGQQVTLRCSPISGHKSVSWYQQVLGQGPQFIFQYYEKEERGRGNFPDRFSARQFPNYSSELNVNALLLGDSALYLCASSPFPQGGQPQHFGDGTRLSIL.

The sample holds a few counts of this clonotype. The V and J genes are TRBV12-3 or TRBV12-4 and TRBJ1-5, with D maybe TRBD1 (5 bases). V lost 5 bases and J 2 bases, leaving 16 bases between the germline ends. The CDR3 contains 16 residues. CDR3: CASSPGLPRGNQPQHF. The CDR3 bases are TGTGCCAGCAGTCCGGGACTTCCGAGGGGCAATCAGCCCCAGCATTTT.

This clonotype was seen only a few times. The rearrangement uses TRBV27 and TRBJ1-4; TRBD1 matches at 9 bases. CDR1 is MNHEY and CDR2 is SMNVEV in the germline V gene (reference sequence). The CDR3 runs to 14 residues. V was pared by 7 bases and J by 7 bases, with 7 bases of the junction left unmatched. The CDR3: CASTKGQGSEKLFF. For the CDR3, the DNA is TGTGCCAGCACCAAGGGACAGGGCAGTGAAAAACTGTTTTTT.

The chain links TRBV5-6 to TRBJ1-1; 8 positions match TRBD1. This CDR3 is 15 amino acids long. Germline loops: CDR1 SGHDT, CDR2 YYEEEE. J lost 7 bases, V lost 3 bases, and 11 bases had no gene match. For the CDR3, the DNA is TGTGCCAGCAGCTACTACAGGGGGGGCCTTGGTGAAGCTTTCTTT. Protein product: CASSYYRGGLGEAFF.

The chain recombines TRBV20-1 with TRBJ2-1, with a possible D match to TRBD2 (7 bases). The CDR3 runs to 14 residues. Deletions cut 3 bases from V and 4 bases from J, with 13 bases between. The germline V gene has CDR1 DFQATT and CDR2 SNEGSKA (reference sequence). The CDR3 loop is CSASEGGLYNEQFF. In DNA form, the CDR3 reads TGCAGTGCTAGCGAGGGGGGGCTATACAATGAGCAGTTCTTC.

The chain carries TRBV20-1 and TRBJ1-1; no clear D. Trimming pared 4 bases from V and 4 bases from J, leaving 16 bases between. CDR1 DFQATT and CDR2 SNEGSKA come from the germline V gene (reference sequence). This CDR3 contains 14 residues. The CDR3 DNA reads TGCAGTGCTACCCCGACATTGCGGGGCACTGAAGCTTTCTTT. Translation gives CSATPTLRGTEAFF.

This clonotype showed up just a few times. This CDR3 reads CASSHYRAEAFF. The DNA of the CDR3 is TGTGCCAGCAGCCACTACAGGGCTGAAGCTTTCTTT. V is TRBV28 and J is TRBJ1-1; tentative D call: TRBD1 (6 bases). This CDR3 is built from 12 residues. CDR1 and CDR2 (germline): MDHEN, SYDVKM. Trimming shortened V by 6 bases and J by 6 bases, and 11 bases separated the two germline ends.

This chain uses TRBV24-1 with TRBJ2-5; a weak D match, TRBD2 (5 bases). Germline assignment: CDR1 KGHDR and CDR2 SFDVKD. The germline V and J ends were trimmed by 6 bases and 2 bases, with 9 bases remaining between them. The length of the CDR3 is 13 residues. This CDR3 is CATSLAGQETQYF. The CDR3 DNA sequence: TGTGCCACCAGTCTAGCCGGTCAAGAGACCCAGTACTTC.

This clonotype was observed a handful of times. The CDR3 DNA sequence: TGCAGTGCTAGAGATCTTCGGGACAACCACTTT. It yields the protein CSARDLRDNHF. This rearrangement joins TRBV20-1 to TRBJ1-6; D possibly corresponds to TRBD1 (6 bases). Trimming removed 0 bases at V and 18 bases at J, with 12 bases between. In germline, CDR1 is DFQATT, CDR2 SNEGSKA (reference sequence). This CDR3 has 11 amino acids.

This chain links TRBV13 with TRBJ1-2, with TRBD1 identical over 8 bases. From germline, CDR1 is PRHDT and CDR2 FYEKMQ (reference sequence). CDR3 length: 15 residues. The V segment lost 5 bases and the J segment 1 base; nucleotides outside the gene matches: 6. The DNA of the CDR3 is TGTGCCAGCAGCAAACAGGGGGGGAGTAACTATGGCTACACCTTC. Residues: CASSKQGGSNYGYTF.

This clonotype was seen ten or more times. The chain carries TRBV27 and TRBJ1-1; 7 nucleotides align to TRBD1. Germline CDR1 is MNHEY and CDR2 is SMNVEV (reference sequence). This CDR3 region has 13 residues. The V gene end was trimmed by 4 bases and the J gene end by 4 bases; junction bases not matched to a gene: 3. CDR3 bases: TGTGCCAGCAGTTCCGGGACAGTCACTGAAGCTTTCTTT. Translation gives CASSSGTVTEAFF.

This clonotype was observed a few times. J is TRBJ1-6 and V is TRBV12-3 or TRBV12-4; D unresolved. The CDR3 length is 16 residues. V lost 5 bases and J 6 bases, leaving 17 bases between the germline ends. CDR3 coding DNA: TGTGCCAGCAGTACCACCTGGGCACCAGCTAATTCACCCCTCCACTTT. Translation gives CASSTTWAPANSPLHF.

This clonotype was seen a few times. V and J are TRBV29-1 and TRBJ1-1, with D unresolved. The germline gives CDR1 SQVTM, CDR2 ANQGSEA. V was pared by 7 bases and J by 1 base, with 13 bases between. CDR3 length: 13 residues. The CDR3 reads CSARRMENTEAFF. The CDR3 bases are TGCAGCGCCCGTAGGATGGAGAACACTGAAGCTTTCTTT.

This clonotype was recorded a few times. The rearrangement joins TRBV24-1 to TRBJ1-5; the D gene is possibly TRBD1 (6 bases). The CDR3 loop spans 16 amino acids. Germline CDR1 KGHDR, CDR2 SFDVKD. Trimming stripped 4 bases from V and 7 bases from J, with 19 bases between. The CDR3 here is CATSDRQAGDGQPQHF. In DNA, the CDR3 is TGTGCCACCAGTGACCGACAGGCGGGGGATGGGCAGCCCCAGCATTTT.

The V call is TRBV12-3 or TRBV12-4, the J call TRBJ1-2; possibly TRBD1 for D (5 bases). The CDR3 contains 14 residues. V was pared by 2 bases and J by 0 bases, with 7 bases between. CDR3 bases: TGTGCCAGCAGTTTAAGACAGTCTAACTATGGCTACACCTTC. Amino acid sequence: CASSLRQSNYGYTF.

This chain uses TRBV12-3 or TRBV12-4 with TRBJ1-2; tentative D call: TRBD1 (5 bases). The CDR3 extends over 11 amino acids. With 6 bases removed from V and 7 bases from J, the gap between germline ends came to 9 bases. CDR3 coding DNA: TGTGCCAGCAGGGGGGTTGCTGGCTACACCTTC. Protein: CASRGVAGYTF.